The present TCR beta chain was sequenced within a study of T cell repertoires in cytomegalovirus infection. Background on the study: Matching HLA type and CMV infection were both indicated by public TCR beta signatures. Findings and limits, study-wide: What dominated the ex vivo response were HLA-C-restricted CMV-specific TCR beta clonotypes. Cumulative public TCR beta family frequency identified carriers of CMV plus the relevant HLA.

TCRdb re-analysed the reads in MiXCR, keeping a single row per CDR3 protein. The sample carries 480,000 or so distinct CDR3 sequences, around 11% recorded once. The germline V gene has CDR1 SEHNR and CDR2 FQNEAQ (reference sequence). The CDR3 has 14 residues. J lost 8 bases, V lost 3 bases, and 4 bases had no gene match. In this sample, this clonotype turned up many times. The antigen remains undetermined. Sequenced input: PBMCs. The receptor was isolated from a human donor in good health (CMV status not recorded). Some clones in this sample may be carry-over from other donors' samples. V is TRBV7-9 and J is TRBJ2-1, with 10 bases lining up with TRBD2. In nucleotides, the CDR3 is TGTGCCAGCAGCTTGGGGAGCGGGAGGGATGAGCAGTTCTTC. This sequence encodes CASSLGSGRDEQFF.